Shown below are 25 T cell receptor beta chains from a single sample sequenced in a study of cytomegalovirus exposure and HLA in healthy donors. The study ran its PCR with 60 Vbeta and 13 Jbeta primers. The table came from immunoSEQ multiplex PCR; TCRdb's copy has only in-frame clones and leaves some out. The repertoire consists of some 130,000 clones, with roughly 80% occurring once and the leading ten covering 5.5% to 8.5%. Material: PBMCs. The receptors derive from a male donor in good health and CMV-seronegative.

This rearrangement joins TRBV6-6 to TRBJ2-5, with TRBD1 matching over 7 bases. The end of the DNA aligns better with TRBJ2-7, so the J call may be wrong. Germline values: CDR1 MNHNY, CDR2 SVGAGI (reference sequence). The CDR3 is 15 amino acids. CDR3 residues: CASSTQGQRSYEQYF. The DNA of the CDR3 is TGTGCCAGCAGTACGCAGGGACAGAGGTCCTACGAGCAGTACTTC.

The chain uses TRBV6-6 and TRBJ1-3; 7 bases are shared with TRBD1. The CDR3 consists of 14 residues. Germline V gene sequence: CDR1 MNHNY, CDR2 SVGAGI (reference sequence). The V and J ends lost 8 bases and 4 bases, in that order; junction bases with no gene match: 8. The CDR3 coding sequence is TGTGCCAGCCAAAACAGGGGTGGAGGAAACACCATATATTTT. Translation gives CASQNRGGGNTIYF.

This clone was seen once. The V call is TRBV11-2, the J call TRBJ2-7; 9 bases align to TRBD1. The germline gives CDR1 SGHAT, CDR2 FQNNGV. The CDR3 length is 14 residues. V shed 3 bases and J 2 bases; nucleotides not matched to a gene: 2. CDR3 DNA sequence: TGTGCCAGCAGCTTTGGGACAGGGACCTACGAGCAGTACTTC. Its protein is CASSFGTGTYEQYF.

The rearrangement links TRBV28 to TRBJ2-7, with a tentative D call TRBD2 (5 bases). This CDR3 contains 14 residues. Per the germline V gene, CDR1 is MDHEN and CDR2 is SYDVKM. Trimming shortened V by 7 bases and J by 1 base, and 14 bases separated the two germline ends. The CDR3 DNA reads as TGTGCCAGCACCCCCGAGGGAGTGTCCTACGAGCAGTACTTC. It is translated as CASTPEGVSYEQYF.

The chain links TRBV7-2 to TRBJ1-3, with 7 bases lining up with TRBD1. With 6 bases clipped from V and 3 bases from J, the junction kept 8 bases outside the gene matches. Germline V gene lookup returns CDR1 SGHTA and CDR2 FQGNSA. The CDR3 spans 15 residues. The CDR3 loop is CASSGDRANGNTIYF. The CDR3 DNA is TGTGCCAGCAGTGGCGACAGGGCAAATGGAAACACCATATATTTT.

The chain joins TRBV7-2 to TRBJ2-6; D is unresolved. Germline V lookup: CDR1 SGHTA, CDR2 FQGNSA. The CDR3 loop spans 16 amino acids. Deletions cut 5 bases from V and 0 bases from J, with 11 bases between. CDR3 amino acids: CASSHPPSSGANVLTF. The DNA of the CDR3 is TGTGCCAGCAGCCATCCTCCTAGCTCTGGGGCCAACGTCCTGACTTTC.

The V and J genes are TRBV7-2 and TRBJ2-1; a weak D match, TRBD1 (6 bases). The CDR3 spans 13 residues. V was trimmed by 1 base and J by 14 bases, leaving 15 bases between them. CDR1 and CDR2 (germline): SGHTA, FQGNSA. In DNA form, the CDR3 reads TGTGCCAGCAGCTTAGAGGAGGACAGAAGGGAGTTCTTC. Encoded protein: CASSLEEDRREFF.

Comment on this clone: One end of the junction is discordant with germline, which a read error may explain. This rearrangement joins TRBV20-1 to TRBJ2-3; 7 positions match TRBD1. CDR3 length: 11 amino acids. CDR1 DFQATT and CDR2 SNEGSKA come from the germline V gene (reference sequence). CDR3 in amino acids: CNARDRDTQYF. The CDR3 region has the DNA TGCAATGCTAGGGACAGAGATACGCAGTATTTT.

The chain recombines TRBV7-2 with TRBJ2-7, with TRBD2 matching over 13 bases. The germline gives CDR1 SGHTA, CDR2 FQGNSA. This CDR3 contains 17 residues. After removal of 2 bases from V and 7 bases from J, the junction contained 11 bases not matched to a gene. The CDR3 spells CASSLRPGLAGPKEQYF. DNA for the CDR3: TGTGCCAGCAGCTTAAGGCCGGGACTAGCGGGACCTAAAGAGCAGTACTTC.

V and J are TRBV4-2 and TRBJ2-7; 10 bases are shared with TRBD1. Germline-derived CDR1 and CDR2 are LGHNA and YNFKEQ. The CDR3 length is 14 residues. The J segment lost 6 bases and the V segment lost 4 bases, leaving 6 bases of the junction unmatched. The CDR3 DNA follows: TGTGCCAGCAGCCGACCGGGACAGGGGAGCGAGCAGTACTTC. It is translated as CASSRPGQGSEQYF.

V is TRBV18 and J is TRBJ1-1, with unresolved D. There are 16 residues in the CDR3. V was shortened by 4 bases and J by 11 bases, with 26 bases between the two germline ends. Per germline, CDR1 KGHSH and CDR2 LQKENI. The CDR3 bases are TGTGCCAGCTCACTTAGCACACCGTCGGGAAGCGGCGCGGCTTTCTTT. It translates to CASSLSTPSGSGAAFF.

The chain combines TRBV30 with TRBJ1-5; TRBD1 might be the D (5 bases). Germline assignment: CDR1 GTSNPN and CDR2 SVGIG (reference sequence). Trimming took 3 bases from V and 6 from J, leaving 15 bases between them. This CDR3 has 14 residues. CDR3 DNA: TGTGCCTGGAGCTCAGGGTTGGGGGGTCAGCCCCAGCATTTT. As protein: CAWSSGLGGQPQHF. Based on the CDR3 plus reference TRBV30 and TRBJ1-5, the full variable domain is SQTIHQWPATLVQPVGSPLSLECTVEGTSNPNLYWYRQAAGRGLQLLFYSVGIGQISSEVPQNLSASRPQDRQFILSSKKLLLSDSGFYLCAWSSGLGGQPQHFGDGTRLSIL.

This chain links TRBV5-6 with TRBJ2-3; 10 bases match TRBD2. Germline V gene data show CDR1 as SGHDT and CDR2 as YYEEEE. This CDR3 region has 15 residues. V shed 4 bases and J 5 bases; nucleotides not matched to a gene: 7. CDR3: CASSPSSGSGDTQYF. The CDR3 DNA reads TGTGCCAGCAGCCCTTCTAGCGGGAGTGGAGATACGCAGTATTTT.

The rearrangement uses TRBV28 and TRBJ1-5; tentative D call: TRBD1 (5 bases). Germline-derived CDR1 and CDR2 are MDHEN and SYDVKM. The CDR3 has 18 amino acids. V lost 2 bases and J 0 bases, leaving 17 bases between the germline ends. Written as DNA, the CDR3 is TGTGCCAGCAGTTTAGTTCTACAGGCGAGCTATAGCAATCAGCCCCAGCATTTT. This encodes CASSLVLQASYSNQPQHF.

A single count supports this clone. The CDR3 DNA sequence: TGTGCCAGTAGTAGGTTAGCGGGGGGTGCCAAAAACATTCAGTACTTC. Protein sequence: CASSRLAGGAKNIQYF. V and J are TRBV19 and TRBJ2-4; the match to TRBD2 covers 10 bases. CDR1 and CDR2 (germline): LNHDA, SQIVND (reference sequence). The CDR3 is 16 amino acids. V was clipped by 4 bases and J by 1 base; unmatched bases: 4.

The rearrangement uses TRBV27 and TRBJ2-7; D might be TRBD2 (7 bases). The germline V gene has CDR1 MNHEY and CDR2 SMNVEV (reference sequence). CDR3 length: 16 residues. The V and J ends lost 6 bases and 0 bases respectively, with 18 bases between them. This chain's CDR3 is CASSPRGRARSYEQYF. For the CDR3, the DNA is TGTGCCAGCAGCCCGCGGGGGCGGGCTCGCTCCTACGAGCAGTACTTC.

This clone was observed once. The chain couples TRBV6-5 to TRBJ1-2; TRBD1 agrees at 9 bases. This CDR3 has 15 residues. The V segment lost 0 bases and the J segment 7 bases; nucleotides outside the gene matches: 6. Germline loops: CDR1 MNHEY, CDR2 SVGAGI. CDR3 sequence: CASSYSNRGHGGYTF. The CDR3 bases are TGTGCCAGCAGTTACTCGAACAGGGGGCACGGTGGCTACACCTTC.

V usage is TRBV27 and J usage is TRBJ2-1; weak D call: TRBD2 (5 bases). V gave up 4 bases and J gave up 0 bases, with 10 bases separating them. Germline CDR1 reads MNHEY; CDR2 reads SMNVEV (reference sequence). This CDR3 contains 15 residues. For the CDR3, the DNA is TGTGCCAGCAGTTCCCCTCGGGGCTCCTACAATGAGCAGTTCTTC. Amino acid sequence: CASSSPRGSYNEQFF.

The CDR3 loop reads CASSELFEGGYEQYF. For the CDR3, the DNA is TGTGCCAGCAGTGAATTGTTTGAGGGAGGGTACGAGCAGTACTTC. J is TRBJ2-7 and V is TRBV2; TRBD2 aligns across 7 bases. The CDR3 runs to 15 residues. CDR1 is SNHLY, CDR2 FYNNEI, per germline. V lost 2 bases, J lost 4 bases, and 8 bases stayed unmatched.

The chain has TRBV28 and TRBJ2-3; tentative D call: TRBD1 (7 bases). Germline V gives CDR1 MDHEN, CDR2 SYDVKM. The CDR3 has 16 residues. Trimming took 5 bases from V and 5 from J, leaving 20 bases between them. CDR3 protein: CASSPYYRGGEDTQYF. Written as DNA, the CDR3 is TGTGCCAGCAGTCCCTACTACAGGGGAGGAGAAGATACGCAGTATTTT.

V usage is TRBV6-1 and J usage is TRBJ1-1; 8 nucleotides match TRBD1. The V segment lost 5 bases and the J segment 3 bases; nucleotides outside the gene matches: 8. The germline V gene has CDR1 MNHNS and CDR2 SASEGT. This CDR3 has 15 residues. The CDR3 DNA is TGTGCCAGCAGTAGTGACAGGGGAATTTACACTGAAGCTTTCTTT. Its translation: CASSSDRGIYTEAFF.

The chain couples TRBV18 to TRBJ1-1; 8 bases are a match to TRBD1. Germline loops: CDR1 KGHSH, CDR2 LQKENI. The CDR3 loop spans 13 amino acids. The V gene end was trimmed by 6 bases and the J gene end by 3 bases; junction bases not matched to a gene: 3. This chain's CDR3 is CASSQQGDTEAFF. CDR3 nucleotides: TGTGCCAGCTCGCAACAGGGGGACACTGAAGCTTTCTTT.

The chain's CDR3 is CASSFQTSGRFPETQYF. The CDR3 DNA is TGTGCCAGCAGCTTCCAGACTAGCGGGAGGTTTCCAGAGACCCAGTACTTC. The chain employs TRBV7-2 and TRBJ2-5; 13 positions agree with TRBD2. CDR1 is SGHTA, CDR2 FQGNSA, per germline. CDR3 size: 17 residues. V shed 3 bases and J 4 bases; nucleotides not matched to a gene: 8.

The chain recombines TRBV11-3 with TRBJ2-3; a weak D match, TRBD2 (6 bases). V was clipped by 1 base and J by 3 bases, with 14 bases between them. Germline CDR1 reads SGHNT; CDR2 reads YENEEA. The CDR3 loop spans 16 amino acids. The DNA of the CDR3 is TGTGCCAGCAGCTTAGGCGGGACGGGGAGGACAGATACGCAGTATTTT. Residues: CASSLGGTGRTDTQYF.

The count of this clone is one. The genes are TRBV6-5 and TRBJ2-1; TRBD2 might be the D (6 bases). Deletions cut 4 bases from V and 10 bases from J, with 20 bases between. The CDR3 consists of 15 residues. From germline, CDR1 is MNHEY and CDR2 SVGAGI. The CDR3: CASSSWRDALREQFF. CDR3 DNA sequence: TGTGCCAGCAGTTCGTGGCGGGACGCACTGAGGGAGCAGTTCTTC.